The clone carrying this TCR beta chain was recorded only once. This sample was included in a study of blood T cell repertoires in COVID-19. On the study more broadly: Acute and convalescent COVID-19 specimens originated in the United States, Italy and Spain. From T cells, B-cell-depleted T cells, or PBMCs came the material, which was cDNA or gDNA.

The CDR3 length is 15 residues. Germline loops: CDR1 SGDLS, CDR2 YYNGEE. Trimming cost V 2 bases and J 1 base, with 13 bases left between them. Original methodology: From reference gene primer amplification, estimates of nucleated cell counts were derived. Using immunoSEQ multiplex PCR, the repertoire was profiled, and TCRdb retains in-frame clones only, with some absent. D and trimming come from the DNA, and the V and J calls and clone size come from that table. The table shows about 220,000 clones, with around 86% occurring only once. The rearrangement joins TRBV9 to TRBJ2-7; no reliable D call. The specimen sequenced was peripheral blood. The origin of this receptor is a human donor in a cohort sampled during active COVID-19. This CDR3 reads CASSVGPAGSYEQYF. The CDR3 region has the DNA TGTGCCAGCAGCGTGGGTCCGGCAGGATCCTACGAGCAGTACTTC.